This TCR beta chain derives from a study of CD8+ T cells in alopecia areata. The treatment is: oral pan-JAK inhibitor, 5-10 mg twice daily. CD4+ and CD8+ T cells were sorted from PBMCs. Investigators isolated RNA and reverse transcribed it into cDNA to act as the sequencing template. TCRdb keeps only in-frame clones here, not all; method: immunoSEQ multiplex PCR. The sample carries around 290,000 clones, roughly 60% recorded once. The receptor comes from a human donor with alopecia areata. Material: CD4+ T cells sorted from blood, obtained at week 24, from a patient treated with tofacitinib.

The CDR3 DNA reads as TGTGCCAGCAGCTTCTGGGGGTTAACAGATACGCAGTATTTT. This gives the protein CASSFWGLTDTQYF. The V call is TRBV7-9, the J call TRBJ2-3; either TRBD1 or TRBD2 may supply D (5 bases each). Trimming took off 3 bases at V and 3 bases at J, with 10 bases between the two ends. Germline CDR1 and CDR2: SEHNR and FQNEAQ (reference sequence). The CDR3 contains 14 residues.